This entry lists 25 T cell receptor beta chains sequenced from one sample in a study of cytomegalovirus exposure and HLA in healthy donors. Primers for the PCR totalled 60 Vbeta and 13 Jbeta. Assay: immunoSEQ multiplex PCR; the TCRdb copy retains only in-frame clones and omits some. The sample has some 240,000 clones; about nine tenths are singletons. Sequenced: PBMCs. Receptors originate from a girl aged 2 to 9 in good health and CMV-seronegative.

The gene calls are TRBV10-2 and TRBJ2-7; 12 bases are a match to TRBD2. Germline values: CDR1 WSHSY, CDR2 SAAADI. J lost 4 bases, V lost 3 bases, and 4 bases had no gene match. The CDR3 runs 15 residues. CDR3 coding DNA: TGCGCCAGCAGTGAAGTACTAGCGGGGGGATACGAGCAGTACTTC. Translated, it gives CASSEVLAGGYEQYF.

The chain uses TRBV5-6 and TRBJ2-7; TRBD1 aligns across 7 bases. Germline V gene data show CDR1 as SGHDT and CDR2 as YYEEEE. The CDR3 spans 15 residues. V was clipped by 2 bases and J by 1 base; unmatched bases: 6. CDR3 bases: TGTGCCAGCAGCTTTACAGGGGTAGGATCCTACGAGCAGTACTTC. It codes for CASSFTGVGSYEQYF. The full variable domain, in which reference TRBV5-6 and TRBJ2-7 provide the parts outside the CDR3, is DAGVTQSPTHLIKTRGQQVTLRCSPKSGHDTVSWYQQALGQGPQFIFQYYEEEERQRGNFPDRFSGHQFPNYSSELNVNALLLGDSALYLCASSFTGVGSYEQYFGPGTRLTVT.

The rearrangement uses TRBV6-1 and TRBJ2-1; D is ambiguous. The CDR3 length is 14 residues. With 1 base removed from V and 2 bases from J, the gap between germline ends came to 6 bases. Germline V CDR1 and CDR2: MNHNS, SASEGT. The CDR3 region is CASSEGSAYNEQFF. The CDR3, as DNA: TGTGCCAGCAGTGAAGGATCAGCCTACAATGAGCAGTTCTTC.

The V call is TRBV30, the J call TRBJ1-3; D not resolved. Per germline, CDR1 GTSNPN and CDR2 SVGIG (reference sequence). CDR3 size: 11 residues. The V end lost 1 base, the J end lost 5 bases, and 3 bases lay between the germline ends. Here the CDR3 reads CAWSDRNTIYF. CDR3 bases: TGTGCCTGGAGTGACAGAAACACCATATATTTT.

This clone was counted once. The chain carries TRBV6-5 and TRBJ1-2, with 11 bases fitting TRBD1. Germline CDR1 MNHEY, CDR2 SVGAGI. The CDR3 contains 15 residues. The V gene end was trimmed by 4 bases and the J gene end by 3 bases; junction bases not matched to a gene: 4. The CDR3 DNA follows: TGTGCCAGCAGTTTGGGACAGGGGGGGTACTATGGCTACACCTTC. This encodes CASSLGQGGYYGYTF.

The chain joins TRBV27 to TRBJ1-2, with TRBD1 matching over 8 bases. The CDR3 spans 15 residues. The germline V gene encodes CDR1 MNHEY and CDR2 SMNVEV (reference sequence). V trimming: 5 bases; J trimming: 6 bases; junction bases outside the gene matches: 11. CDR3 protein: CASSPRQGPGDGYTF. The CDR3 DNA sequence: TGTGCCAGCAGTCCCCGACAGGGGCCGGGAGATGGCTACACCTTC.

V usage is TRBV30 and J usage is TRBJ2-1, with TRBD2 identical over 13 bases. CDR3 size: 15 residues. With 1 base clipped from V and 4 bases from J, the junction kept 1 base outside the gene matches. Per the germline V gene, CDR1 is GTSNPN and CDR2 is SVGIG (reference sequence). CDR3 residues: CAWSGTSGGYNEQFF. In DNA, the CDR3 is TGTGCCTGGAGTGGGACTAGCGGGGGTTACAATGAGCAGTTCTTC.

This clone showed up just once. The chain links TRBV6-1 to TRBJ1-5; the D gene is possibly TRBD1 (5 bases). The CDR3 contains 15 residues. Germline V CDR1 and CDR2: MNHNS, SASEGT. Deletions cut 5 bases from V and 6 bases from J, with 17 bases between. CDR3 loop: CASSPHRDGGQPQHF. Written as DNA, the CDR3 is TGTGCCAGCAGTCCCCACCGGGACGGGGGTCAGCCCCAGCATTTT.

The rearrangement uses TRBV16 and TRBJ2-1; D may be TRBD1 (5 bases). The CDR3 is 12 residues long. The germline V gene has CDR1 KGHSY and CDR2 FQNENV. Trimming shortened V by 1 base and J by 10 bases, and 8 bases separated the two germline ends. The DNA of the CDR3 is TGTGCCAGCAGCCAATTGCAGGGCGAGCAGTTCTTC. Residues: CASSQLQGEQFF.

Only one count was recorded for this clone. The chain recombines TRBV6-5 with TRBJ2-1; TRBD2 matches 8 bases. Unmatched junction bases numbered 7, after V lost 5 bases and J lost 4 bases. The CDR3 is 15 amino acids. CDR1 and CDR2 (germline): MNHEY, SVGAGI. The CDR3 DNA is TGTGCCAGCAGTGGTACTAGCGGAGCATACAATGAGCAGTTCTTC. It is translated as CASSGTSGAYNEQFF.

The J gene is TRBJ1-2, the V gene TRBV6-1; D unresolved. V gave up 4 bases and J gave up 1 base, with 13 bases separating them. The CDR3 is 15 amino acids. The germline V gene encodes CDR1 MNHNS and CDR2 SASEGT. In DNA, the CDR3 is TGTGCCAGCAGTGTTTTGGGCAGTAATAACTATGGCTACACCTTC. Encoded protein: CASSVLGSNNYGYTF.

The chain has TRBV2 and TRBJ2-3; perhaps TRBD2 as D (5 bases). Germline-derived CDR1 and CDR2 are SNHLY and FYNNEI. V lost 4 bases and J lost 0, with 11 bases in between. This CDR3 is 15 amino acids long. This CDR3 is CASSARTVSTDTQYF. The DNA of the CDR3 is TGTGCCAGCAGTGCCAGGACTGTTAGCACAGATACGCAGTATTTT.

The rearrangement uses TRBV2 and TRBJ2-1, with TRBD2 matching over 10 bases. V was pared by 2 bases and J by 8 bases, with 3 bases of the junction left unmatched. Germline V lookup: CDR1 SNHLY, CDR2 FYNNEI. This CDR3 is built from 14 residues. The CDR3 DNA sequence: TGTGCCAGCAGTGAAACTAGCGGGATGGATGAGCAGTTCTTC. Protein product: CASSETSGMDEQFF.

The CDR3 loop is CASSLERYYEQYF. CDR3 nucleotides: TGTGCCAGCAGCTTGGAGAGGTACTACGAGCAGTACTTC. This chain uses TRBV5-5 with TRBJ2-7, with no clear D. The CDR3 runs 13 residues. Germline loops: CDR1 SGHKS, CDR2 YYEKEE (reference sequence). Trimming took off 0 bases at V and 3 bases at J, with 7 bases between the two ends.

V usage is TRBV4-2 and J usage is TRBJ2-7, with 7 nucleotides matching TRBD2. The germline gives CDR1 LGHNA, CDR2 YNFKEQ. The CDR3 runs 15 residues. Unmatched junction bases numbered 12, after V lost 1 base and J lost 9 bases. The CDR3 loop is CASSQASSGDYGQYF. The CDR3 nucleotides are TGTGCCAGCAGCCAAGCGAGTAGTGGGGACTATGGGCAGTACTTC.

J is TRBJ1-3 and V is TRBV18, with D possibly TRBD1 on 5 matching bases. CDR3 length equals 15 residues. Trimming removed 2 bases at V and 0 bases at J, with 8 bases between. The germline V gene encodes CDR1 KGHSH and CDR2 LQKENI. CDR3 bases: TGTGCCAGCTCACCAAAGACAGTCTCTGGAAACACCATATATTTT. Protein product: CASSPKTVSGNTIYF.

This clone was counted once. The rearrangement links TRBV20-1 to TRBJ2-1; D remains ambiguous. The germline V and J ends were trimmed by 3 bases and 7 bases, with 4 bases remaining between them. The CDR3 covers 10 residues. CDR1 is DFQATT, CDR2 SNEGSKA, per germline (reference sequence). The CDR3 nucleotides read TGCAGTGCTAGTGCGAATGAGCAGTTCTTC. This sequence encodes CSASANEQFF.

This sequence joins TRBV28 and TRBJ2-5; D unresolved. This CDR3 comprises 12 residues. Trimming pared 5 bases from V and 8 bases from J, leaving 12 bases between. Germline values: CDR1 MDHEN, CDR2 SYDVKM. For the CDR3, the DNA is TGTGCCAGCAGTCCTACCCTCGCAACCCAGTACTTC. Protein sequence: CASSPTLATQYF.

The gene calls are TRBV23-1 and TRBJ2-3; 7 bases map to TRBD1. TRBV23-1 is flagged as an ORF with uncertain function. This CDR3 has 17 residues. The junction had 12 bases not matched to a gene; V was cut back by 4 bases and J by 2 bases. The CDR3 reads CASSRSAGGRPTDTQYF. The CDR3 nucleotides are TGCGCCAGCAGTCGAAGCGCAGGGGGAAGACCCACAGATACGCAGTATTTT.

V usage is TRBV6-6 and J usage is TRBJ1-5; no clear D. V lost 7 bases and J 0 bases, leaving 13 bases between the germline ends. The CDR3 sequence is 15 residues long. The germline gives CDR1 MNHNY, CDR2 SVGAGI (reference sequence). The CDR3: CASTKEGISNQPQHF. As DNA, the CDR3 is TGTGCCAGCACCAAGGAGGGCATTAGCAATCAGCCCCAGCATTTT.

The chain is built from TRBV13 and TRBJ2-3, with 7 bases aligning to TRBD1. This CDR3 contains 14 residues. J gave up 7 bases and V 6 bases, and 10 bases lay outside the gene matches. CDR1 is PRHDT and CDR2 is FYEKMQ in the germline V gene (reference sequence). CDR3 residues: CASRSTGLGNTQYF. The CDR3 region has the DNA TGTGCCAGCAGGTCGACAGGGCTAGGGAATACGCAGTATTTT. The whole variable domain, remainder taken from reference TRBV13 and TRBJ2-3, is AAGVIQSPRHLIKEKRETATLKCYPIPRHDTVYWYQQGPGQDPQFLISFYEKMQSDKGSIPDRFSAQQFSDYHSELNMSSLELGDSALYFCASRSTGLGNTQYFGPGTRLTVL.

V gene TRBV29-1 combines with J gene TRBJ2-1; TRBD2 agrees at 11 bases. CDR3 size: 14 residues. The V and J ends lost 5 bases and 6 bases, in that order; junction bases with no gene match: 6. Germline CDR1 is SQVTM and CDR2 is ANQGSEA. The CDR3 bases are TGCAGCGTTCCCGTTAGCGGGAGGGCCAATGAGCAGTTCTTC. Amino acids: CSVPVSGRANEQFF.

The chain uses TRBV9 and TRBJ2-1, with 7 bases fitting TRBD2. The CDR3 totals 12 residues. Germline CDR1 SGDLS, CDR2 YYNGEE. V lost 4 bases and J lost 10; bases outside the gene matches: 5. In DNA form, the CDR3 reads TGTGCCAGCAGCAGGACTAGTTGGGAGCAGTTCTTC. This translates into CASSRTSWEQFF.

This chain uses TRBV29-1 with TRBJ1-1; D gene unclear. Germline V gene data show CDR1 as SQVTM and CDR2 as ANQGSEA. Trimming cost V 7 bases and J 7 bases, with 19 bases left between them. The CDR3 consists of 13 residues. In DNA, the CDR3 is TGCAGCGGCCCGCGGGAAAGGGCAGATGAAGCTTTCTTT. This gives the protein CSGPRERADEAFF.

This clone was observed a single time. The rearrangement joins TRBV11-2 to TRBJ2-7; TRBD2 agrees at 8 bases. CDR1 is SGHAT and CDR2 is FQNNGV in the germline V gene. Trimming took 0 bases from V and 6 from J; bases not matched to a gene: 10. The CDR3 contains 16 residues. The CDR3 DNA reads TGTGCCAGCAGCTTAGAAAGTCTAGCGGGTTCCGGCGAGCAGTACTTC. Translating it yields CASSLESLAGSGEQYF.